The sequence of this T cell receptor (beta chain) was determined in a study of T cell repertoires in cytomegalovirus infection. Remarks on this clonotype: Its target is not known.

MiXCR, run by TCRdb on the reads, gives a single entry per CDR3 protein. There are around 800,000 distinct CDR3 sequences in the sample; over 25% occur only once, and under 15% lies in the top ten. Germline loops: CDR1 MDHEN, CDR2 SYDVKM. V lost 8 bases, J lost 2 bases, and 4 bases stayed unmatched. This CDR3 is 14 amino acids long. The chain combines TRBV28 with TRBJ2-4; 9 bases agree with TRBD1. The starting material was cultured CD8+ T cells from PBMCs, obtained from culture after CMV antigen stimulation. This sequence originates from a human donor in good health (CMV status not recorded). Some clones in this sample may be carry-over from other donors' samples. This chain's CDR3 is CASGGQGTKNIQYF. The CDR3 DNA sequence: TGTGCCAGCGGCGGACAGGGGACCAAAAACATTCAGTACTTC.